These 3 T cell receptor beta chains were sequenced from one sample in a study of beta chain features in type 1 diabetes. The study reverse transcribed the entire isolated RNA, so it sequenced expressed TCRB transcripts. Assay: immunoSEQ multiplex PCR; the TCRdb copy retains only in-frame clones and omits some. The sample carries about 150,000 clones, over 8.5% recorded once. Sequencing was done on a sample of central memory CD4+ T cells from blood. Every receptor here comes from a man in his late teens or twenties in good health.

The chain joins TRBV5-1 to TRBJ2-5; TRBD2 aligns across 9 bases. The CDR3 runs 16 residues. V lost 1 base, J lost 1 base, and 5 bases stayed unmatched. Germline V gene sequence: CDR1 SGHRS, CDR2 YFSETQ. In DNA form, the CDR3 reads TGCGCCAGCAGCTTGAACAGCGGGGGGCCCCAAGAGACCCAGTACTTC. Translating it yields CASSLNSGGPQETQYF.

V gene TRBV30 combines with J gene TRBJ1-5; 9 bases fit TRBD1. This CDR3 is built from 14 residues. V lost 2 bases and J lost 7; bases outside the gene matches: 6. Germline CDR1 reads GTSNPN; CDR2 reads SVGIG (reference sequence). CDR3 region: CAWSLDRGNQPQHF. In DNA form, the CDR3 reads TGTGCCTGGAGTTTGGACAGGGGTAACCAGCCCCAGCATTTT.

The V and J genes are TRBV4-2 and TRBJ1-5; no reliable D call. Trimming cost V 4 bases and J 5 bases, with 9 bases left between them. In germline, CDR1 is LGHNA, CDR2 YNFKEQ. This CDR3 comprises 13 residues. In nucleotides, the CDR3 is TGTGCCAGCAGCCGCTCTATTGATCAGCCCCAGCATTTT. It yields the protein CASSRSIDQPQHF.